These 4 T cell receptor beta chains originate from one sample sequenced in a study of PD-1 and CTLA-4 blockade in melanoma. Assay used: immunoSEQ multiplex PCR; TCRdb lists only in-frame clones, some missing. The sample yields about 31,000 clones, 91% seen once. This specimen consisted of CD8+ T cells from peripheral blood, obtained from a patient given anti-PD-1 treatment. These receptors came from a human donor with melanoma.

This chain connects TRBV9 to TRBJ1-1; D ambiguous. Trimming took 3 bases from V and 5 from J, leaving 11 bases between them. Germline CDR1 and CDR2: SGDLS and YYNGEE. The CDR3 is 13 amino acids. In DNA form, the CDR3 reads TGTGCCAGCAGCGGTCTTTTTGGGACTGAAGCTTTCTTT. This sequence encodes CASSGLFGTEAFF.

The rearrangement joins TRBV29-1 to TRBJ2-1; 7 nucleotides match TRBD2. Germline trimming cut 8 bases from V and 10 bases from J; bases unmatched to any gene: 14. Germline loops: CDR1 SQVTM, CDR2 ANQGSEA. The CDR3 extends over 13 amino acids. CDR3: CSFRGGRGGEQFF. CDR3 in DNA: TGCAGCTTTCGGGGCGGGAGAGGAGGGGAGCAGTTCTTC.

The count of this clone is one. This rearrangement joins TRBV6-2 or TRBV6-3 to TRBJ2-3; 11 positions agree with TRBD2. This CDR3 is 15 amino acids long. V shed 4 bases and J 5 bases; nucleotides not matched to a gene: 5. Looked up from germline, CDR1 is MNHEY and CDR2 is SVGEGT. Here the CDR3 reads CASSLAGGLEDTQYF. The CDR3 DNA reads as TGTGCCAGCAGTTTAGCGGGGGGGCTGGAAGATACGCAGTATTTT.

This rearrangement joins TRBV6-5 to TRBJ2-3; 7 bases are shared with TRBD2. This CDR3 contains 13 residues. V dropped 7 bases and J dropped 2; count of bases not matched to a gene: 3. In germline, CDR1 is MNHEY, CDR2 SVGAGI. The CDR3 sequence is CASTGTTTDTQYF. As DNA, the CDR3 is TGTGCCAGCACAGGGACTACCACAGATACGCAGTATTTT.